This T cell receptor beta chain was recorded in a study of blood T cell repertoires in COVID-19. Sequenced by immunoSEQ multiplex PCR; TCRdb stores in-frame clones only, minus some. The sample shows tens of thousands of clones, roughly 80% of them seen only once. Trimming at V came to 3 bases and at J to 8 bases, leaving 11 bases not matched to a gene. CDR1 and CDR2 (germline): LNHDA, SQIVND (reference sequence). The CDR3 totals 16 residues. This sequence was found in a woman aged 55-69 years with acute or convalescent COVID-19. The sample consisted of peripheral blood. The chain links TRBV19 to TRBJ2-3; 10 nucleotides align to TRBD2. CDR3 protein: CASSIPSGGSGGTQYF. The CDR3, as DNA: TGTGCCAGTAGTATTCCTAGCGGGGGATCCGGGGGTACGCAGTATTTT.